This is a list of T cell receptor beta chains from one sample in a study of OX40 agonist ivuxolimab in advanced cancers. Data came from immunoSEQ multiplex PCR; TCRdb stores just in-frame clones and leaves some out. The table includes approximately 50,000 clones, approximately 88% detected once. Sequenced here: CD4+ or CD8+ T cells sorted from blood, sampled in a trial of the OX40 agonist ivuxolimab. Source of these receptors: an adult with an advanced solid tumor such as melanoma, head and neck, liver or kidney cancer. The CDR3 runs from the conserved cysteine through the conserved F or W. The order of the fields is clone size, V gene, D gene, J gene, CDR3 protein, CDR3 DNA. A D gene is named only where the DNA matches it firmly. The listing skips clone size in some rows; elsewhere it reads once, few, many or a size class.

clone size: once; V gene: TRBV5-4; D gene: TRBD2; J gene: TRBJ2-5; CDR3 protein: CASSSRLAGGETQYF; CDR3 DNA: TGTGCCAGCAGCTCGCGACTAGCGGGAGGAGAGACCCAGTACTTC
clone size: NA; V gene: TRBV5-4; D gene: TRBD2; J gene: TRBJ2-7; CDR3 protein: CASSQAGTNAYEQYF; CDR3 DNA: TGTGCCAGCAGCCAAGCCGGGACTAACGCCTACGAGCAGTACTTC
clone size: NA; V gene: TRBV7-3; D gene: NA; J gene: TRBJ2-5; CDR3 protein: CASSLEPQGTQYF; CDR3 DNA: TGTGCCAGCAGCCTGGAGCCGCAGGGGACCCAGTACTTC
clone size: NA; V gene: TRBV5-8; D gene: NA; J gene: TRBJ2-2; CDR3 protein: CASSLVLGTNTGELFF; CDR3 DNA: TGTGCCAGCAGCTTGGTACTCGGGACGAACACCGGGGAGCTGTTTTTT
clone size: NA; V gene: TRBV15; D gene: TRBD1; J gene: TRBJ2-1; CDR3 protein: CATSKKRQGAYNEQFF; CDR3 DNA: TGTGCCACCAGCAAAAAGCGACAGGGAGCCTACAATGAGCAGTTCTTC
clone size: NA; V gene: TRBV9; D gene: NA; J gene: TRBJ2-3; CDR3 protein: CASSVAAGPDTQYF; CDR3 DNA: TGTGCCAGCAGCGTAGCGGCAGGCCCAGATACGCAGTATTTT
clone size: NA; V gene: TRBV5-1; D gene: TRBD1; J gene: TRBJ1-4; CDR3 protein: CASSSPPGQKNEKLFF; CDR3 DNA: TGCGCCAGCAGCTCCCCCCCGGGACAGAAAAATGAAAAACTGTTTTTT
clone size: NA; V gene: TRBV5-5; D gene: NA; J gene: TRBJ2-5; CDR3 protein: CASTIGGYGKTQYF; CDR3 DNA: TGTGCCAGCACCATCGGAGGATATGGGAAGACCCAGTACTTC
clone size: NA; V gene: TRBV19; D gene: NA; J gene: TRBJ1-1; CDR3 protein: CASLSDFEAFF; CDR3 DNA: TGTGCCAGCCTCTCCGATTTCGAAGCTTTCTTT
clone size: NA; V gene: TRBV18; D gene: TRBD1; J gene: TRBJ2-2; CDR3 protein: CASSRSTGLDTGELFF; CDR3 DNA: TGTGCCAGCTCACGGTCGACAGGGCTCGACACCGGGGAGCTGTTTTTT
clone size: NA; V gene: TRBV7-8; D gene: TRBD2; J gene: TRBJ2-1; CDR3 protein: CASRLRGLGDYNEQFF; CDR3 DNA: TGTGCCAGCAGGCTCCGTGGACTAGGCGACTACAATGAGCAGTTCTTC
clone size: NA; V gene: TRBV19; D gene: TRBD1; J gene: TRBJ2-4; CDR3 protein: CASSLTGDGNIQYF; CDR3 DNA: TGTGCCAGTAGTCTTACAGGGGATGGAAACATTCAGTACTTC
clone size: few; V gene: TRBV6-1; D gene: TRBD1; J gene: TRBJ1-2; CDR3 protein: CASSAGQVNYGYTF; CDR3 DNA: TGTGCCAGCAGTGCCGGACAGGTTAACTATGGCTACACCTTC
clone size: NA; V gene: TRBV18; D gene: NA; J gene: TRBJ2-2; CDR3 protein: CASSPTAANTGELFF; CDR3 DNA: TGTGCCAGCTCACCTACAGCGGCAAACACCGGGGAGCTGTTTTTT
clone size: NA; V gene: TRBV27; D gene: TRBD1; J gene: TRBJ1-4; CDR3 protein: CASSSRTGGMANEKLFF; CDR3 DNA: TGTGCCAGCAGTTCCCGGACAGGGGGGATGGCTAATGAAAAACTGTTTTTT
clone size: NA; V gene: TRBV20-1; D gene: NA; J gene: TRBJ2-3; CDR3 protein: CSAKIADTQYF; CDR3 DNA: TGCAGTGCTAAAATAGCGGATACGCAGTATTTT
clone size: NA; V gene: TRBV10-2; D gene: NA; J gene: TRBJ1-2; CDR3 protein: CASSDSTDYGYTF; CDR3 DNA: TGCGCCAGCAGTGATTCCACAGACTATGGCTACACCTTC
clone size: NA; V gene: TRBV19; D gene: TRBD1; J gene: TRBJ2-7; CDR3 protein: CASSISAQGASEQYF; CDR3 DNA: TGTGCCAGTAGTATCTCGGCACAGGGGGCCAGCGAGCAGTACTTC
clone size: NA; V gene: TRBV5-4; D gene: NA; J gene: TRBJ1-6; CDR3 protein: CASSLGTYNSPLHF; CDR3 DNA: TGTGCCAGCAGCTTGGGGACCTATAATTCACCCCTCCACTTT
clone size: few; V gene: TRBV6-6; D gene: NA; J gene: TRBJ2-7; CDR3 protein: CASSLGGAENF; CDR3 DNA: TGTGCCAGCAGCTTAGGGGGGGCAGAAAACTTC
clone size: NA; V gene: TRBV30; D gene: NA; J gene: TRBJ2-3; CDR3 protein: CAWTGAVHRADTQYF; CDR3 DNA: TGTGCCTGGACAGGGGCGGTTCATAGGGCAGATACGCAGTATTTT
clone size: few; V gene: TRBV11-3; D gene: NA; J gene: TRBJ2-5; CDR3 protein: CASSLVSAKETQYF; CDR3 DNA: TGTGCCAGCAGCTTAGTCTCAGCAAAAGAGACCCAGTACTTC
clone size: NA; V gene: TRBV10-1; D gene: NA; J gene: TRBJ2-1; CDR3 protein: CASSESYSMEQFF; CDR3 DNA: TGCGCCAGCAGTGAGTCGTACAGTATGGAGCAGTTCTTC
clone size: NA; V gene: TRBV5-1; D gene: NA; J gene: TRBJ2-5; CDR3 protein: CASSLAMGVETQYF; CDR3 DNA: TGCGCCAGCAGCTTGGCGATGGGGGTAGAGACCCAGTACTTC
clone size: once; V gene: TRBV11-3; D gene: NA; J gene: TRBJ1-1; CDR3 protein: CASSLSGLDTEAFF; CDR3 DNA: TGTGCCAGCAGCTTATCAGGGTTGGACACTGAAGCTTTCTTT
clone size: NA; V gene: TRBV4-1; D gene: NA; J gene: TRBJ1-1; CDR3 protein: CASSPPNRGNTEAFF; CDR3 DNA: TGCGCCAGCAGCCCACCCAACCGAGGGAACACTGAAGCTTTCTTT
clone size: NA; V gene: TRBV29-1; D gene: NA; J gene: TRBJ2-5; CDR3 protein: CSVEAEETQYF; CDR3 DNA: TGCAGCGTTGAGGCGGAAGAGACCCAGTACTTC
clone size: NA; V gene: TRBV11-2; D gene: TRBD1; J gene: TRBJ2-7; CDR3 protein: CASSLGAGGTGGWEQYF; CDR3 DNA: TGTGCCAGCAGCTTAGGGGCGGGCGGGACAGGGGGTTGGGAGCAGTACTTC
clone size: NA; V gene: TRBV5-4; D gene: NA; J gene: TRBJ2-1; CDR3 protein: CASSPKGGGSSYNEQFF; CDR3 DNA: TGTGCCAGCAGCCCCAAGGGCGGGGGCAGCTCCTACAATGAGCAGTTCTTC
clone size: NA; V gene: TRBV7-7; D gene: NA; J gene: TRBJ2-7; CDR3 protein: CASRESIDEQYF; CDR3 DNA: TGTGCTAGCAGAGAAAGTATCGACGAGCAGTACTTC
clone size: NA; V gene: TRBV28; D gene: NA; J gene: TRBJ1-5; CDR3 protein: CASRTFGDNQPQHF; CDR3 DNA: TGTGCCAGCAGGACGTTTGGGGACAATCAGCCCCAGCATTTT
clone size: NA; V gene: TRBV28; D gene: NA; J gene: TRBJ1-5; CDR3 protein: CAARGFDQPQHF; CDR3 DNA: TGTGCCGCGAGGGGGTTTGATCAGCCCCAGCATTTT
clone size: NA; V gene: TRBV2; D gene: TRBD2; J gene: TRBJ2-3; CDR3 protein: CASSASGRTDTQYF; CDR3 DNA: TGTGCCAGCAGTGCTAGCGGCCGCACAGATACGCAGTATTTT
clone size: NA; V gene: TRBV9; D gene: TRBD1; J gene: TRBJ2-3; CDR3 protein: CASSAYTGTGARDTQYF; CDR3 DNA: TGTGCCAGCAGCGCATACACCGGGACAGGGGCCAGAGATACGCAGTATTTT
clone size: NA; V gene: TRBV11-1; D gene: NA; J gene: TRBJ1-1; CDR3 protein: CASSSLIAHNEAFF; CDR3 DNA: TGTGCCAGCAGCTCCCTAATCGCCCATAATGAAGCTTTCTTT
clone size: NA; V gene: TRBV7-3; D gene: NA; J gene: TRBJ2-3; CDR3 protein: CASSLSTSTDTQYF; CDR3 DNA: TGTGCCAGCAGCTTAAGTACTAGCACAGATACGCAGTATTTT
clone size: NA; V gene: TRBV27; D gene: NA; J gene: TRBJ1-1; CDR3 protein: CASSFGLSGRGQSFF; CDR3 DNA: TGTGCCAGCAGTTTCGGTCTATCTGGCAGGGGTCAGTCTTTCTTT